The clone carrying this T cell receptor beta chain showed up just a few times. Its antigen is still unknown. Primers used in a second PCR of about 7 to 12 cycles were a sample-barcoded 5' primer and a J-beta primer mix. TCRdb used MiXCR to reprocess the 5' RACE reads, holding one entry per CDR3 protein. The sample lists almost 1 million distinct CDR3 sequences, 51% seen once, with 20% to 25% in the top ten. This specimen comes from a study of blood T cells in healthy people across ages. Whole-study results and caveats: The study found more naive CD4+ cells and higher diversity in long-lived than aged donors.

This CDR3 has 14 residues. This TCR derives from a woman aged 55 to 70 in good health. This sequence joins TRBV12-3 or TRBV12-4 and TRBJ2-5; tentative D call: TRBD2 (5 bases). The DNA end is more similar to TRBJ2-7, so the J call may be wrong. Sequenced input: blood. CDR3 protein: CASSFSDGKGEQYF. CDR3 nucleotide sequence: TGTGCCAGCAGTTTCTCCGACGGGAAAGGCGAGCAGTACTTC.